The rows below give T cell receptor beta chains drawn from one sample of a study of spatial heterogeneity in lung cancer. Each CDR3 protein is one row after TCRdb ran MiXCR on the 5' RACE reads. The sample lists 5,000 to 6,500 distinct CDR3 sequences; approximately 20% were seen once. Specimen: normal lung tissue next to the tumor, collected at surgery. All receptors derive from a male donor with early-stage non-small cell lung cancer. The CDR3 runs from the conserved cysteine through the conserved F or W. D genes are given only for firm matches. The size field is filled for only some rows; it gives once, few, many or a size class.

size: .
length: 17
V: TRBV3-1
D: TRBD2
J: TRBJ2-7
DNA: TGTGCCAGCAGCCAAGCCCCCCGACTAGCGGGAGGGTACGAGCAGTACTTC
CDR3: CASSQAPRLAGGYEQYF

size: medium-sized
length: 15
V: TRBV7-2
D: TRBD1
J: TRBJ2-7
DNA: TGTGCCAGCAGCCCCTACAGGGGGTCTCGATACGAGCAGTACTTC
CDR3: CASSPYRGSRYEQYF

size: .
length: 15
V: TRBV19
D: TRBD2
J: TRBJ2-1
DNA: TGTGCCAGTAGTATAGCCGGGACTAACCTCCCCCGGCAGTTCTTC
CDR3: CASSIAGTNLPRQFF

size: .
length: 16
V: TRBV10-3
D: TRBD1
J: TRBJ2-2
DNA: TGTGCCATCAGTGATTCCAGGGGGACAGTCAGCGGGGAGCTGTTTTTT
CDR3: CAISDSRGTVSGELFF

size: medium-sized
length: 14
V: TRBV5-1
D: .
J: TRBJ2-7
DNA: TGCGCCAGCAGCTTGGGACCCCACGGTGAGGAGCAGTACTTC
CDR3: CASSLGPHGEEQYF

size: once
length: 13
V: TRBV4-2
D: .
J: TRBJ2-1
DNA: TGTGCCAGCAGCCAAGATAGGGGACCTCAGCAGTTCTTC
CDR3: CASSQDRGPQQFF

size: .
length: 13
V: TRBV7-2
D: .
J: TRBJ1-4
DNA: TGTGCCAGCAGCCGGCCAGAAAATGAAAAACTGTTTTTT
CDR3: CASSRPENEKLFF

size: few
length: 15
V: TRBV9
D: .
J: TRBJ2-1
DNA: TGTGCCAGCAGCGTATCCGGTAGTCTTCGGAATGAGCAGTTCTTC
CDR3: CASSVSGSLRNEQFF

size: few
length: 15
V: TRBV28
D: .
J: TRBJ1-5
DNA: TGTGCCAGCAGCACAGACGCATATAGCAATCAGCCCCAGCATTTT
CDR3: CASSTDAYSNQPQHF

size: medium-sized
length: 14
V: TRBV7-2
D: .
J: TRBJ2-1
DNA: TGTGCCAGCAGCTTAGCGCTGGGAAACAATGAGCAGTTCTTC
CDR3: CASSLALGNNEQFF

size: .
length: 13
V: TRBV24-1
D: .
J: TRBJ2-3
DNA: TGTGCCACCACTGAGGTCGGGAAGGATACGCAGTATTTT
CDR3: CATTEVGKDTQYF

size: few
length: 15
V: TRBV3-1
D: .
J: TRBJ1-3
DNA: TGTGCCAGCAGCCAAGACTGGGGTTCTGGAAACACCATATATTTT
CDR3: CASSQDWGSGNTIYF

size: few
length: 13
V: TRBV28
D: .
J: TRBJ1-4
DNA: TGTGCCAGCAGTTTGATCGGGAATGAAAAACTGTTTTTT
CDR3: CASSLIGNEKLFF

size: medium-sized
length: 13
V: TRBV28
D: .
J: TRBJ2-7
DNA: TGTGCCAGCAGTTCTCCCCTCCACTACGAGCAGTACTTC
CDR3: CASSSPLHYEQYF

size: many
length: 12
V: TRBV11-2
D: .
J: TRBJ2-3
DNA: TGTGCCAGCAGCTGGTTAGGAGATACGCAGTATTTT
CDR3: CASSWLGDTQYF

size: medium-sized
length: 13
V: TRBV7-8
D: .
J: TRBJ1-1
DNA: TGTGCCAGCAGCTCAACACGGAACACTGAAGCTTTCTTT
CDR3: CASSSTRNTEAFF

size: .
length: 15
V: TRBV28
D: .
J: TRBJ2-1
DNA: TGTGCCAGCAGTTTAGGGGGTTTGGCCAACGGTGAGCAGTTCTTC
CDR3: CASSLGGLANGEQFF

size: large
length: 19
V: TRBV7-2
D: TRBD2
J: TRBJ2-3
DNA: TGTGCCAGCAGCTTAGCGCTTCTAGCGGGAGCCACCAGCACAGATACGCAGTATTTT
CDR3: CASSLALLAGATSTDTQYF

size: .
length: 13
V: TRBV6-1
D: .
J: TRBJ2-2
DNA: TGTGCCAGCGGGTACAGCTACACCGGGGAGCTGTTTTTT
CDR3: CASGYSYTGELFF

size: .
length: 12
V: TRBV12-3/TRBV12-4
D: TRBD1
J: TRBJ2-7
DNA: TGTGCCAGCAGTTTGACAGGGATAGAGCAGTACTTC
CDR3: CASSLTGIEQYF

size: .
length: 19
V: TRBV2
D: TRBD2
J: TRBJ2-3
DNA: TGTGCCAGCAGCCACCCCCCGACTAGCGGGTGGCGGAGCACAGATACGCAGTATTTT
CDR3: CASSHPPTSGWRSTDTQYF

size: few
length: 16
V: TRBV5-1
D: TRBD2
J: TRBJ2-7
DNA: TGCGCCAGCAGCTTGGGGGCTAGCGGGAGCCAGGGGGAGCAGTACTTC
CDR3: CASSLGASGSQGEQYF

size: .
length: 15
V: TRBV6-5
D: TRBD1
J: TRBJ1-2
DNA: TGTGCCAGCAGTGCCAGACAGGGGGCGGCTGGAGGCTACACCTTC
CDR3: CASSARQGAAGGYTF

size: .
length: 15
V: TRBV7-9
D: .
J: TRBJ1-6
DNA: TGTGCCAGCAGCCCTGGGGCTCAGAGGAATTCACCCCTCCACTTT
CDR3: CASSPGAQRNSPLHF

size: few
length: 15
V: TRBV7-2
D: .
J: TRBJ2-1
DNA: TGTGCCAGCAGCTTGCTACTCGGAACTGAATCTGAGCAGTTCTTC
CDR3: CASSLLLGTESEQFF

size: medium-sized
length: 18
V: TRBV6-5
D: TRBD1
J: TRBJ2-6
DNA: TGTGCCAGCAGGCGACAGGGCCGTCCGACCTCTGGGGCCAACGTCCTGACTTTC
CDR3: CASRRQGRPTSGANVLTF

size: few
length: 15
V: TRBV29-1
D: .
J: TRBJ2-1
DNA: TGCAGCGTTGTTGGGGGGAGGCCCCCCTACAATGAGCAGTTCTTC
CDR3: CSVVGGRPPYNEQFF

size: medium-sized
length: 15
V: TRBV27
D: .
J: TRBJ1-5
DNA: TGTGCCAGCAGTTTGGGGTCCTTGGATAATCAGCCCCAGCATTTT
CDR3: CASSLGSLDNQPQHF

size: few
length: 12
V: TRBV20-1
D: TRBD1
J: TRBJ1-1
DNA: TGCAGTGCTCGACAGGGGGCAGGCGAAGCTTTCTTT
CDR3: CSARQGAGEAFF

size: few
length: 13
V: TRBV3-1
D: .
J: TRBJ2-5
DNA: TGTGCCAGCGATACAGGAGAACAAGAGACCCAGTACTTC
CDR3: CASDTGEQETQYF

size: .
length: 17
V: TRBV4-1
D: TRBD1
J: TRBJ2-3
DNA: TGCGCCAGCACCGGGACAGGGGGCGAACGAGGCACAGATACGCAGTATTTT
CDR3: CASTGTGGERGTDTQYF

size: few
length: 16
V: TRBV19
D: .
J: TRBJ1-6
DNA: TGTGCCAGTAGTGTTCGACAGGCAGCCTCAGATTCACCCCTCCACTTT
CDR3: CASSVRQAASDSPLHF

size: few
length: 13
V: TRBV29-1
D: .
J: TRBJ2-7
DNA: TGCAGCGTTGCCCGGGAGAGTTTCTACGAGCAGTACTTC
CDR3: CSVARESFYEQYF

size: .
length: 13
V: TRBV7-2
D: TRBD1
J: TRBJ1-1
DNA: TGTGCCAGCAGCGAAACAGGGGTCGTTAGGGCTTTCTTT
CDR3: CASSETGVVRAFF

size: few
length: 16
V: TRBV5-1
D: .
J: TRBJ2-2
DNA: TGCGCCAGCAGCTTTCTCCCGACAGAGAACACCGGGGAGCTGTTTTTT
CDR3: CASSFLPTENTGELFF

size: .
length: 11
V: TRBV20-1
D: TRBD2
J: TRBJ2-7
DNA: TGCAGTGCTAGCTGGCGGGAGGAGCAGTACTTC
CDR3: CSASWREEQYF

size: once
length: 16
V: TRBV28
D: TRBD2
J: TRBJ2-5
DNA: TGTGCCAGCAGTTTAGCCCAGCGGGAGAAAATAGAGACCCAGTACTTC
CDR3: CASSLAQREKIETQYF

size: .
length: 15
V: TRBV11-3
D: TRBD2
J: TRBJ2-2
DNA: TGTGCCAGCAGCTTAGACGGGAGGGCCACCGGGGAGCTGTTTTTT
CDR3: CASSLDGRATGELFF

size: few
length: 13
V: TRBV25-1
D: .
J: TRBJ2-5
DNA: TGTGCCAGCAGTGAGGGAGACCAAGGTACCCAGTACTTC
CDR3: CASSEGDQGTQYF

size: few
length: 14
V: TRBV4-2
D: .
J: TRBJ2-7
DNA: TGTGCCAGCAGCCAAGAAGTACGTTCGAGCGAGCAGTACTTC
CDR3: CASSQEVRSSEQYF

size: few
length: 13
V: TRBV10-3
D: .
J: TRBJ1-2
DNA: TGTGCCATCAGATCGGGACGGGACTATGGCTACACCTTC
CDR3: CAIRSGRDYGYTF

size: .
length: 13
V: TRBV7-9
D: .
J: TRBJ1-6
DNA: TGTGCCAGCAGCACCGACTATAATTCACCCCTCCACTTT
CDR3: CASSTDYNSPLHF